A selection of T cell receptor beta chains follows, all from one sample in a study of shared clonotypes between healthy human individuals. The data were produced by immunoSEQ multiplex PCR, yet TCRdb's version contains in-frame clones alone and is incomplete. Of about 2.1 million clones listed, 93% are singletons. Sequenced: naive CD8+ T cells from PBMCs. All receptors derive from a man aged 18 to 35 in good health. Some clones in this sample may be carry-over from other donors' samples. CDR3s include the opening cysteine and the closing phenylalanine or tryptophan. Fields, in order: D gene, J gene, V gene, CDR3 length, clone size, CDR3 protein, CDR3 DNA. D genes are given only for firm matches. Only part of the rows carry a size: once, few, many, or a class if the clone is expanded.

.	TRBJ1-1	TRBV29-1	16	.	CSVEPTIGGRDTEAFF	TGCAGCGTTGAACCTACGATTGGGGGAAGGGACACTGAAGCTTTCTTT
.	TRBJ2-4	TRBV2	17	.	CASSEGLQVLGKNIQYF	TGTGCCAGCAGTGAAGGTCTACAGGTCTTAGGCAAAAACATTCAGTACTTC
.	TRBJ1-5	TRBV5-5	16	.	CASSLLGAAIGQPQHF	TGTGCCAGCAGCTTGCTTGGAGCGGCCATCGGGCAGCCCCAGCATTTT
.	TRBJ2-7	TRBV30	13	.	CAWSVQGMGEQYF	TGTGCCTGGAGTGTACAGGGTATGGGCGAGCAGTACTTC
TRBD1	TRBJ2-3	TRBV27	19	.	CASSTGQGPWGEWADTQYF	TGTGCCAGCAGTACGGGACAGGGCCCTTGGGGGGAGTGGGCAGATACGCAGTATTTT
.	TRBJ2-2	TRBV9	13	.	CASSPYGGGELFF	TGTGCCAGCAGCCCCTACGGCGGCGGGGAGCTGTTTTTT
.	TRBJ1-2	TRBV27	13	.	CASSLSRQGGYTF	TGTGCCAGCAGTTTATCTCGTCAGGGTGGCTACACCTTC
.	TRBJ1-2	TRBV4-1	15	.	CASSPRGAGSAGYTF	TGCGCCAGCAGCCCTCGGGGCGCAGGATCGGCTGGCTACACCTTC
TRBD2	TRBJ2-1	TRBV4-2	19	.	CASSQDPSGSAGPYNEQFF	TGTGCCAGCAGCCAAGATCCCAGCGGGAGTGCTGGCCCTTACAATGAGCAGTTCTTC
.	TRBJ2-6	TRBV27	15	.	CASSLASSGANVLTF	TGTGCCAGCAGTTTGGCCTCCTCTGGGGCCAACGTCCTGACTTTC
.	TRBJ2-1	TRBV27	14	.	CASSSGATYNEQFF	TGTGCCAGCAGTTCGGGGGCAACCTACAATGAGCAGTTCTTC
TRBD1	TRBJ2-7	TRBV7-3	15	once	CASSLVPGTGALQYF	TGTGCCAGCAGCTTAGTCCCCGGGACAGGGGCATTGCAGTACTTC
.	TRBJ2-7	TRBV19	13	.	CASSISPSYEQYF	TGTGCCAGTAGTATCAGTCCATCCTACGAGCAGTACTTC
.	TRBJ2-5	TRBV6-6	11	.	CASSYTETQYF	TGTGCCAGCAGTTACACAGAGACCCAGTACTTC
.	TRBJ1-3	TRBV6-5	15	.	CASRNRQSSGNTIYF	TGTGCCAGCAGGAATAGACAGAGCTCTGGAAACACCATATATTTT
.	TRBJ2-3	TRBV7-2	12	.	CASRSPPDTQYF	TGTGCCAGCAGGTCCCCCCCAGATACGCAGTATTTT
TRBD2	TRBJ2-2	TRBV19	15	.	CASSGGTSGTGELFF	TGTGCCAGTTCTGGGGGGACTAGCGGCACCGGGGAGCTGTTTTTT
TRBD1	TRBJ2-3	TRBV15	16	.	CATSRWGTGGADTQYF	TGTGCCACCAGCAGATGGGGGACAGGTGGGGCAGATACGCAGTATTTT
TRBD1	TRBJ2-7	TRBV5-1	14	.	CASSMGQGVYEQYF	TGCGCCAGCAGCATGGGACAGGGAGTCTACGAGCAGTACTTC
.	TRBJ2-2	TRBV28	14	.	CATSSGWNTGELFF	TGTGCCACCTCTAGTGGGTGGAACACCGGGGAGCTGTTTTTT
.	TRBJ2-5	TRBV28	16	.	CASSYPSGPFQETQYF	TGTGCCAGCAGTTACCCCTCGGGCCCCTTCCAAGAGACCCAGTACTTC
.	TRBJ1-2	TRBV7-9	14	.	CASSGMGAPYGYTF	TGTGCCAGCAGCGGCATGGGAGCTCCCTATGGCTACACCTTC
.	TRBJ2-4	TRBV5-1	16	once	CASSLSRVNGKNIQYF	TGCGCCAGCAGCTTGTCCAGGGTTAATGGCAAAAACATTCAGTACTTC
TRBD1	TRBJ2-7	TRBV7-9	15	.	CASSFNGQGAGEQYF	TGTGCCAGCAGCTTTAACGGACAGGGGGCTGGCGAGCAGTACTTC
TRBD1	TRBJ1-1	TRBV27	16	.	CASENKGNRGNTEAFF	TGTGCCAGCGAGAATAAAGGAAACAGGGGCAACACTGAAGCTTTCTTT
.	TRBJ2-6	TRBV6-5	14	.	CASGWDSGANVLTF	TGTGCCAGCGGTTGGGACTCTGGGGCCAACGTCCTGACTTTC
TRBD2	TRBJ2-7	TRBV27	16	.	CASSMGTSGGIYEQYF	TGTGCCAGCAGTATGGGGACTAGCGGGGGGATCTACGAGCAGTACTTC
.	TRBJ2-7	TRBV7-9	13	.	CASSFGGPYEQYF	TGTGCCAGCAGCTTCGGAGGTCCCTACGAGCAGTACTTC
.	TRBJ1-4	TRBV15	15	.	CATSRFGAANEKLFF	TGTGCCACCAGCAGATTCGGGGCTGCTAATGAAAAACTGTTTTTT
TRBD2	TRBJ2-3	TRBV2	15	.	CASSPLAGGTDTQYF	TGTGCCAGCAGTCCCCTAGCGGGAGGCACAGATACGCAGTATTTT
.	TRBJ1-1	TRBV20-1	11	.	CSARVGGEAFF	TGCAGTGCTAGAGTGGGGGGTGAAGCTTTCTTT
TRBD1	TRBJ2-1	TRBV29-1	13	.	CSVRDRTYNEQFF	TGCAGCGTCCGGGACAGGACCTACAATGAGCAGTTCTTC
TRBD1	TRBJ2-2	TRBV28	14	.	CASRDRGQTGELFF	TGTGCCAGCAGGGACAGGGGGCAGACCGGGGAGCTGTTTTTT
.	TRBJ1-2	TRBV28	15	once	CASSSITRAYYGYTF	TGTGCCAGCAGTTCCATCACCAGGGCCTACTATGGCTACACCTTC